The 5 T cell receptor beta chains given below trace back to one sample, sequenced in a study of shared clonotypes between healthy human individuals. Some clones are missing from TCRdb's copy, which holds only in-frame ones; the method was immunoSEQ multiplex PCR. Here the sample spans about 480,000 clones, 75% to 85% being singletons. Sequences were obtained from PBMCs. Receptor source: a woman aged 40 to 55 in good health. Some clones in this sample may be carry-over from other donors' samples.

The chain is built from TRBV5-6 and TRBJ2-5; 7 bases are a match to TRBD1. CDR3 size: 16 residues. Per germline, CDR1 SGHDT and CDR2 YYEEEE. V trimming: 5 bases; J trimming: 4 bases; junction bases outside the gene matches: 14. The CDR3 sequence is CASSSGQRMSVETQYF. In nucleotides, the CDR3 is TGTGCCAGCAGTTCGGGACAGCGCATGTCAGTAGAGACCCAGTACTTC.

CDR3 protein: CASSLTEETQYF. The CDR3, as DNA: TGTGCCAGCAGCTTGACAGAAGAGACCCAGTACTTC. This chain joins TRBV6-6 and TRBJ2-5, with D possibly matching TRBD1 (5 bases). V was clipped by 6 bases and J by 3 bases, with 8 bases between them. CDR3 length: 12 residues. Germline V gene lookup returns CDR1 MNHNY and CDR2 SVGAGI (reference sequence).

The chain recombines TRBV11-2 with TRBJ2-7, with TRBD2 identical over 8 bases. The V gene's germline CDR1 is SGHAT and CDR2 FQNNGV. There are 14 residues in the CDR3. V lost 1 base, J lost 2 bases, and 1 base stayed unmatched. CDR3 in DNA: TGTGCCAGCAGCTTAGTCGGGGGGGCCTACGAGCAGTACTTC. As protein: CASSLVGGAYEQYF.

In its sample, this clone was seen once. J is TRBJ2-5 and V is TRBV30; 10 positions match TRBD2. The J call is doubtful: the DNA matches TRBJ2-7 better. The CDR3 is 14 residues long. The V gene's germline CDR1 is GTSNPN and CDR2 SVGIG (reference sequence). DNA of the CDR3: TGTGCCTGGAGTGAGGCTAGCGGGAGTTACGAGCAGTACTTC. Its protein product is CAWSEASGSYEQYF.

The rearrangement joins TRBV7-8 to TRBJ2-1, with D perhaps matching TRBD1 (8 bases). Germline CDR1 SGHVS, CDR2 FQNEAQ. The CDR3 has 16 residues. The germline V and J ends were trimmed by 8 bases and 7 bases, with 24 bases remaining between them. The CDR3 sequence: CASESGGGRNGNEQFF. CDR3 sequence (DNA): TGTGCCAGCGAATCAGGGGGCGGGAGAAATGGGAATGAGCAGTTCTTC.